This is a list of T cell receptor beta chains from one sample in a study of CD8+ T cells in alopecia areata. Method: immunoSEQ multiplex PCR; TCRdb's copy keeps in-frame clones and lacks some. This sample carries over 150,000 clones, 63% of them seen once, and the ten largest clones take about 1.5%. Here the sequenced sample was CD4+ T cells sorted from blood, taken at week 0. The receptors shown here come from a human donor with alopecia areata. Each CDR3 is given without its conserved first and last residue.

v_call	j_call	cdr3_aa
TRBV7-3	TRBJ2-7	ASSFGQGYEQY
TRBV30	TRBJ1-1	AWGDMLAEAF
TRBV2	TRBJ2-7	ASSEGTFSYEQY
TRBV7-9	TRBJ1-2	ASSFRAEDYGYT
TRBV7-2	TRBJ1-6	ASSPGGSPGYSPLH
TRBV10-3	TRBJ2-3	AISDRGTDTQY
TRBV30	TRBJ1-5	AWSEGAGQPQH
TRBV7-2	TRBJ1-2	ASSLVGRENGYT
TRBV7-8	TRBJ2-3	ASSLVTSSTDTQY
TRBV30	TRBJ1-6	AWTPWRGALH
TRBV7-9	TRBJ1-2	ASSSDGGGYGYT
TRBV11-2	TRBJ1-2	ASSLPRNNYGYT
TRBV29-1	TRBJ1-2	SVEDWDKGLGGYT
TRBV30	TRBJ2-2	AWSVPTGLTPGELF
TRBV7-3	TRBJ2-2	ASSSTGERSGELF
TRBV4-2	TRBJ2-3	ASSQFRSQASSTDTQY
TRBV6-5	TRBJ1-1	ASSQAGGWTEAF
TRBV25-1	TRBJ2-7	ASSLTATYEQY
TRBV29-1	TRBJ2-1	SVKDRDGYNEQF
TRBV29-1	TRBJ2-4	SVQRQPRDIQY
TRBV5-6	TRBJ2-3	ASSFKSTDTQY
TRBV29-1	TRBJ1-1	SVEVPLQRNTEAF
TRBV9	TRBJ2-7	ASSVATGQVPLLEQY
TRBV5-1	TRBJ1-5	ASSLGAGVNQPQH
TRBV11-3	TRBJ2-4	ASSHDSTKGNIQY
TRBV7-9	TRBJ1-4	ASSSPLGISRDGEKLF
TRBV28	TRBJ2-6	ASSLIGVGANVLT
TRBV29-1	TRBJ1-5	SATSGAGNQPQH
TRBV15	TRBJ1-2	ATSRQQGSYGYT
TRBV29-1	TRBJ2-1	SVRKGFYNEQF
TRBV5-1	TRBJ2-7	ASSADSYEQY
TRBV29-1	TRBJ2-3	SVGPDTQY
TRBV30	TRBJ1-1	AWDRGHTEAF
TRBV19	TRBJ2-7	ASSIVDRGSYEQY
TRBV4-3	TRBJ1-2	ASSQAAGGFGYT
TRBV4-1	TRBJ2-7	ASSQVHYEQY
TRBV9	TRBJ1-4	ASSPRQGTNEKLF
TRBV7-9	TRBJ1-1	ASSSFPDRGAEAF
TRBV20-1	TRBJ2-7	SARVLYEQY
TRBV7-2	TRBJ2-5	ASSFFLGRMETQY
TRBV11-2	TRBJ1-6	ASSQRRDYNSPLH
TRBV2	TRBJ1-5	ASNLNVNQPQH
TRBV9	TRBJ2-2	ASSESGYPTGELF
TRBV29-1	TRBJ2-3	SVDDRGSTDTQY
TRBV25-1	TRBJ1-6	ASSGSIGQSMGSPLH
TRBV9	TRBJ2-1	ASSVGPDLTSNEQF
TRBV4-1	TRBJ1-2	ASSQERQGRRHGYT
TRBV30	TRBJ2-7	AWTSVYEQY
TRBV11-1	TRBJ2-6	ASSFNSGANVLT
TRBV5-1	TRBJ1-1	ASGSGTGFTEAF
TRBV7-2	TRBJ2-1	ASSAGPRTIPNEQF
TRBV30	TRBJ2-6	AWHAGQATSGANVLT
TRBV5-1	TRBJ2-1	ASSSPGTSYNEQF
TRBV30	TRBJ1-6	AWKGVGNSPLH
TRBV6-5	TRBJ1-1	ASRPPGHEFAGAF
TRBV2	TRBJ2-7	ASSENYEQY
TRBV29-1	TRBJ2-1	SANPKSSYNEQF
TRBV5-1	TRBJ2-3	ASIPPGADTQY
TRBV2	TRBJ1-2	ASSEVRYGYT